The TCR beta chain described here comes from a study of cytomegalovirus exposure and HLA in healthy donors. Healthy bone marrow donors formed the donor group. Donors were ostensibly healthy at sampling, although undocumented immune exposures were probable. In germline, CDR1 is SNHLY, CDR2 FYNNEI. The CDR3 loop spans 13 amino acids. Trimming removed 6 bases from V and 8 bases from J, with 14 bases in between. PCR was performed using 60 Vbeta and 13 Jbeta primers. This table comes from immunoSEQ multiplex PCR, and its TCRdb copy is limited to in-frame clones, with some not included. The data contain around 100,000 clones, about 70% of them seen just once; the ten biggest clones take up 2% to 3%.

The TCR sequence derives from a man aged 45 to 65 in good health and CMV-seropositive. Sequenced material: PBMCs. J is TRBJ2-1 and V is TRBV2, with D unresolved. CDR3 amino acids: CASSNTIPHEQFF. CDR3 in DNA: TGTGCCAGCAGCAACACAATCCCACATGAGCAGTTCTTC.